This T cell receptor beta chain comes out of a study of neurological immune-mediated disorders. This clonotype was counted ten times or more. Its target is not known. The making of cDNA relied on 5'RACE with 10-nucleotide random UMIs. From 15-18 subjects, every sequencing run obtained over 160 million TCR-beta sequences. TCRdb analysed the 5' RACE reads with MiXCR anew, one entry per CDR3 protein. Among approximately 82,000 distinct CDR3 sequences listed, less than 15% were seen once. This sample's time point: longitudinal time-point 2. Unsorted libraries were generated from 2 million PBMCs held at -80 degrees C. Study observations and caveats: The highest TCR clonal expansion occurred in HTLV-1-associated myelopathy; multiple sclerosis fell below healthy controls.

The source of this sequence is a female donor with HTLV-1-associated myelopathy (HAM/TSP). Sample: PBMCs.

CDR3 sequence (DNA): TGTGCCAGCAGCTTAAACGGGGGGTCATACAATGAGCAGTTCTTC. This gives the protein CASSLNGGSYNEQFF. V and J are TRBV7-3 and TRBJ2-1; the match to TRBD2 covers 7 bases. Losses at the gene ends were 1 base for V and 4 bases for J; bases not matched to a gene: 4. CDR3 length equals 15 residues. Per germline, CDR1 SGHTA and CDR2 FQGTGA. Complete variable domain (other parts from reference TRBV7-3 and TRBJ2-1): GAGVSQTPSNKVTEKGKYVELRCDPISGHTALYWYRQSLGQGPEFLIYFQGTGAADDSGLPNDRFFAVRPEGSVSTLKIQRTERGDSAVYLCASSLNGGSYNEQFFGPGTRLTVL.